This TCR beta chain was identified in a study of shared clonotypes between healthy human individuals. For the study at large: The donor group consisted of two women and three men, aged 18 to 49.

Trimming stripped 4 bases from V and 5 bases from J, with 17 bases between. The CDR3 length is 15 residues. Looked up from germline, CDR1 is SSHAT and CDR2 is FNYEAQ (reference sequence). Once extracted for a subset, genomic DNA was divided evenly among several immunoSEQ plates. Clones were sequenced by immunoSEQ multiplex PCR, and TCRdb holds only the in-frame ones, with some missing. The sample includes roughly 500,000 clones, 75% to 85% of them seen just once. On this clone itself: The antigen is undetermined.

Study results and limitations: Limited genetic and exposure-history diversity came from having few donors. It was expected that sequencing depth would affect clonotype sharing among donors.

The TCR was taken from a woman aged 40 to 55 in good health. Some clones in this sample may be carry-over from other donors' samples. Sequencing was carried out using PBMCs. The V and J genes are TRBV7-7 and TRBJ2-5, with a possible D match to TRBD2 (6 bases). The CDR3 bases are TGTGCCAGCAGCTGGGGGACTCATCGTGGGGAGACCCAGTACTTC. It is translated as CASSWGTHRGETQYF.